A selection of T cell receptor beta chains follows, all from one sample in a study of OX40 agonist ivuxolimab in advanced cancers. Clones were read by immunoSEQ multiplex PCR, and TCRdb kept only the in-frame ones, dropping some. The table includes 65,000 to 95,000 clones, roughly 91% detected once. This material consisted of CD4+ or CD8+ T cells sorted from blood, taken in a trial of the OX40 agonist ivuxolimab. The receptors here all came from an adult with an advanced solid tumor such as melanoma, head and neck, liver or kidney cancer. Each CDR3 is given with its conserved first and last residue. The D gene is left open where the match is weak. Clone size is shown for a subset of rows, as once, few, many or a class of expanded clone.

>TRBJ1-5|15|NA|TRBV5-6|NA
TGTGCCAGCAGCTTTACCGGGCCAAAAAATCAGCCCCAGCATTTT
CASSFTGPKNQPQHF
>TRBJ1-1|16|NA|TRBV5-1|TRBD1
TGCGCCAGCAGCTCCTCAACCGGGACAGCGAACACTGAAGCTTTCTTT
CASSSSTGTANTEAFF
>TRBJ1-5|14|NA|TRBV10-3|NA
TGTGCCATCAGTGAGGGGGGTCTCAATCAGCCCCAGCATTTT
CAISEGGLNQPQHF
>TRBJ1-1|13|NA|TRBV30|NA
TGTGCCTGGAGTATTTGGGAGAGGACTGAAGCTTTCTTT
CAWSIWERTEAFF
>TRBJ2-2|14|NA|TRBV30|NA
TGTGCCTGGACCTGGGGCAGCCCGCCCGGGGAGCTGTTTTTT
CAWTWGSPPGELFF
>TRBJ1-4|17|NA|TRBV5-1|TRBD1
TGCGCCAGCAGCCAGGGCTCCGGGGGACAGGGAAACGAAAAACTGTTTTTT
CASSQGSGGQGNEKLFF
>TRBJ2-1|13|once|TRBV19|NA
TGTGCCAGCCGGGGGCGCGACTACAATGAGCAGTTCTTC
CASRGRDYNEQFF
>TRBJ2-7|17|NA|TRBV5-1|TRBD1
TGCGCCAGCAGCCTCTCGGACAGGGGGTATCTCGGCTACGAGCAGTACTTC
CASSLSDRGYLGYEQYF
>TRBJ1-6|13|NA|TRBV6-5|NA
TGTGCCAGCAGTTACATACGGGAGTCACCCCTCCACTTT
CASSYIRESPLHF
>TRBJ2-3|15|NA|TRBV29-1|TRBD2
TGCAGCGTTGAGCTCGGGGCGGGAGGGAGAGATACGCAGTATTTT
CSVELGAGGRDTQYF
>TRBJ2-3|16|NA|TRBV14|NA
TGTGCCAGCAGCCAAGATGTCGGACGGGGAAGAGATACGCAGTATTTT
CASSQDVGRGRDTQYF
>TRBJ1-2|16|NA|TRBV5-4|TRBD1
TGTGCCAGCAGCTCCACCGGGACAGGGGAATTGTATGGCTACACCTTC
CASSSTGTGELYGYTF
>TRBJ1-5|12|NA|TRBV6-6|NA
TGTGCCAGCACTTCTAGCAATCAGCCCCAGCATTTT
CASTSSNQPQHF
>TRBJ1-1|13|NA|TRBV7-7|NA
TGTGCCAGCAGCCAACAGGTGAACACTGAAGCTTTCTTT
CASSQQVNTEAFF
>TRBJ2-7|14|NA|TRBV6-7|NA
TGTGCCAGCAGTTACGCTGGCCATACCTACGAGCAGTACTTC
CASSYAGHTYEQYF
>TRBJ2-7|16|NA|TRBV18|TRBD2
TGTGCCAGCTCACCTCGTCCAGCGGGAGGAGTATACGAGCAGTACTTC
CASSPRPAGGVYEQYF
>TRBJ1-1|12|NA|TRBV19|NA
TGTGCCAGTATGTGGTCGAACACTGAAGCTTTCTTT
CASMWSNTEAFF
>TRBJ2-1|17|NA|TRBV9|NA
TGTGCCAGCAGCCGTTTACAGGACTCAAGCTCCTACAATGAGCAGTTCTTC
CASSRLQDSSSYNEQFF
>TRBJ2-2|17|NA|TRBV10-3|TRBD1
TGTGCCATCAGTGAGTTAACCTCAGGGGGCAACACCGGGGAGCTGTTTTTT
CAISELTSGGNTGELFF
>TRBJ2-1|14|NA|TRBV5-1|NA
TGCGCCAGCAGCTTGGAGGCGGCCAGGGATGAGCAGTTCTTC
CASSLEAARDEQFF
>TRBJ2-7|15|NA|TRBV14|TRBD2
TGTGCCAGCAGCTCTAGCGGGAGGGTGCGCTACGAGCAGTACTTC
CASSSSGRVRYEQYF
>TRBJ1-1|15|NA|TRBV29-1|NA
TGCAGCGTTGAAGATTCGGTAGGGGCGATCACTGAAGCTTTCTTT
CSVEDSVGAITEAFF
>TRBJ2-7|15|NA|TRBV28|TRBD2
TGTGCCAGCAGACAAACGACTAGCCCTAGCTACGAGCAGTACTTC
CASRQTTSPSYEQYF
>TRBJ1-1|13|NA|TRBV10-3|NA
TGTGCCATCAGACTGAACGGGAACACTGAAGCTTTCTTT
CAIRLNGNTEAFF
>TRBJ2-5|12|NA|TRBV29-1|NA
TGCAGCGTCACCACGACAGGCGAGACCCAGTACTTC
CSVTTTGETQYF
>TRBJ2-2|15|NA|TRBV7-2|NA
TGTGCCAGCAGCTACCGCGAAGGGTTGACCGGGGAGCTGTTTTTT
CASSYREGLTGELFF
>TRBJ1-5|14|NA|TRBV28|NA
TGTGCCAGCAGCCAGGGGTATAGCAATCAGCCCCAGCATTTT
CASSQGYSNQPQHF
>TRBJ2-1|15|NA|TRBV6-1|NA
TGTGCCAGCAGTTCGACCAGTTACTCCTACAATGAGCAGTTCTTC
CASSSTSYSYNEQFF
>TRBJ1-3|16|NA|TRBV5-4|NA
TGTGCCAGCAGCTCTGCGGGCTCTAATAGGAGAAACACCATATATTTT
CASSSAGSNRRNTIYF
>TRBJ1-1|15|NA|TRBV5-6|NA
TGTGCCAGCAGCTTGGGGACATACCCGAACACTGAAGCTTTCTTT
CASSLGTYPNTEAFF
>TRBJ2-7|15|NA|TRBV7-2|NA
TGTGCCAGCAGCTTAGTAGCGGAGAGCTCCTACGAGCAGTACTTC
CASSLVAESSYEQYF
>TRBJ2-2|14|NA|TRBV30|NA
TGTGCCTGGAGTGTACTGGCAGGGGCCGGGGAGCTGTTTTTT
CAWSVLAGAGELFF
>TRBJ2-3|10|NA|TRBV30|NA
TGTGCCTGGGCACGGGATACGCAGTATTTT
CAWARDTQYF
>TRBJ2-2|12|NA|TRBV9|NA
TGTGCCAGCAGCGTGGACGTCGGGGAGCTGTTTTTT
CASSVDVGELFF
>TRBJ1-1|16|NA|TRBV7-9|NA
TGTGCCAGCAGCTTACTCCAGGGGAATTTGAACACTGAAGCTTTCTTT
CASSLLQGNLNTEAFF
>TRBJ2-3|15|NA|TRBV7-2|NA
TGTGCCAGCAGCTTAGTGGGTCAGGACACAGATACGCAGTATTTT
CASSLVGQDTDTQYF
>TRBJ1-1|15|NA|TRBV4-2|NA
TGTGCCAGCAGCCCGCCTTTGGCCAAGAACACTGAAGCTTTCTTT
CASSPPLAKNTEAFF
>TRBJ2-1|15|once|TRBV7-3|NA
TGTGCCAGCAGCTTAACGGCAGGGGAGGACAATGAGCAGTTCTTC
CASSLTAGEDNEQFF
>TRBJ2-3|14|NA|TRBV19|NA
TGTGCCAGTCGAAAGGACACGGGGACAGATACGCAGTATTTT
CASRKDTGTDTQYF
>TRBJ2-7|15|NA|TRBV5-1|NA
TGCGCCAGCAGCTTGGGTCAGGCCAGCTCCTACGAGCAGTACTTC
CASSLGQASSYEQYF
>TRBJ2-2|16|NA|TRBV5-4|TRBD2
TGTGCCAGCCCTGTCTCTAGCGGGGGGGGCACCGGGGAGCTGTTTTTT
CASPVSSGGGTGELFF
>TRBJ1-5|19|NA|TRBV5-6|NA
TGTGCCAGCAGCTTGGGCTTGAAGGGGACATCCCTTAGCAATCAGCCCCAGCATTTT
CASSLGLKGTSLSNQPQHF
>TRBJ2-7|16|NA|TRBV6-5|NA
TGTGCCAGCAGTTCCCCTCAGGGCCAGGGGGGATACGAGCAGTACTTC
CASSSPQGQGGYEQYF
>TRBJ2-6|16|NA|TRBV5-4|NA
TGTGCCAGCGCCAAGGACGGGGGCGTTGGGGCCAACGTCCTGACTTTC
CASAKDGGVGANVLTF
>TRBJ2-2|15|NA|TRBV11-2|NA
TGTGCCAGCAGCCCCCTCCGGGGGCGCGGCGGGGAGCTGTTTTTT
CASSPLRGRGGELFF
>TRBJ2-5|13|NA|TRBV7-9|NA
TGTGCCAGCAGCTTTTGGGGGGCAGAGACCCAGTACTTC
CASSFWGAETQYF
>TRBJ1-5|15|NA|TRBV19|NA
TGTGCCAGTAGGGGCAGGGTATCAATCCCTCAGCCCCAGCATTTT
CASRGRVSIPQPQHF
>TRBJ1-2|15|NA|TRBV7-9|TRBD1
TGTGCCAGCAGCCCATACAGGGGGCTTGGATATGGCTACACCTTC
CASSPYRGLGYGYTF
>TRBJ2-1|17|NA|TRBV11-2|TRBD1
TGTGCCAGCAGCCGCGGTGGGACAGGGCCATTCTACAATGAGCAGTTCTTC
CASSRGGTGPFYNEQFF
>TRBJ2-2|16|once|TRBV9|TRBD2
TGTGCCAGCAGCGTAGCCGATAGCGGGGTCGCCGGGGAGCTGTTTTTT
CASSVADSGVAGELFF
>TRBJ2-2|16|NA|TRBV7-8|TRBD2
TGTGCCAGCAGACTAGCGGGAGGCACCATAAGCGAGGAGCTGTTTTTT
CASRLAGGTISEELFF
>TRBJ2-1|12|NA|TRBV7-8|NA
TGTGCCAGCAGCTTAAGGGTTGGTGAGCAGTTCTTC
CASSLRVGEQFF
>TRBJ1-4|14|NA|TRBV5-5|NA
TGTGCCAGCAGCTCAGGGTTCACTAATGAAAAACTGTTTTTT
CASSSGFTNEKLFF
>TRBJ2-7|17|few|TRBV4-1|TRBD1
TGCGCCAGCAGCCAAGGAGAGAGGACAGGGGGTTTCTACGAGCAGTACTTC
CASSQGERTGGFYEQYF
>TRBJ1-4|17|NA|TRBV7-2|NA
TGTGCCAGCAGCCCCGAGGTTAGGGGGGCCTCTAATGAAAAACTGTTTTTT
CASSPEVRGASNEKLFF
>TRBJ1-1|12|NA|TRBV11-2|NA
TGTGCCAGCAGCTTAGGAAGGCAGGGCGCTTTCTTT
CASSLGRQGAFF
>TRBJ2-7|17|NA|TRBV28|NA
TGTGCCAGCAGCCAACTAGGCCCAGGGTTGATCGCCTACGAGCAGTACTTC
CASSQLGPGLIAYEQYF
>TRBJ1-2|12|NA|TRBV10-2|NA
TGCGCCAGCAGGGAGGGCCGCTATGGCTACACCTTC
CASREGRYGYTF
>TRBJ2-1|16|NA|TRBV5-1|NA
TGCGCCAGCAGCTTGGAGGTCTTGAGCTCCTACAATGAGCAGTTCTTC
CASSLEVLSSYNEQFF
>TRBJ1-1|13|once|TRBV19|NA
TGTGCCAGTAGTATGGGAACGCACACTGAAGCTTTCTTT
CASSMGTHTEAFF